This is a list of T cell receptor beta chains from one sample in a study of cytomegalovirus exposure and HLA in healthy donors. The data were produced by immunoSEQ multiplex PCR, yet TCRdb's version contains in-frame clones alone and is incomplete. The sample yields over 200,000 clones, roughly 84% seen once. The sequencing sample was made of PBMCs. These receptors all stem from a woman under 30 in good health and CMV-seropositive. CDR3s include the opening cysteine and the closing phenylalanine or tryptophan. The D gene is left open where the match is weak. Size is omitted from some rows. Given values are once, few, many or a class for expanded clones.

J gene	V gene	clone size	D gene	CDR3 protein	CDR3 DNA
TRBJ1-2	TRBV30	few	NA	CAWSADIYGYTF	TGTGCCTGGAGCGCGGACATATACGGCTACACCTTC
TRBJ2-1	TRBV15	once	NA	CATSRGLSSYNEQFF	TGTGCCACCAGCAGAGGACTGAGCTCCTACAATGAGCAGTTCTTC
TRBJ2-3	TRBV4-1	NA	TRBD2	CASSDWGAGGGPDTQYF	TGCGCCAGCAGCGATTGGGGGGCGGGAGGCGGCCCAGATACGCAGTATTTT
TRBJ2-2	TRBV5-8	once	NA	CASSLLSGELFF	TGTGCCAGCAGCTTGCTTTCTGGGGAGCTGTTTTTT
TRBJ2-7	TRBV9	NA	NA	CASSADSVDEQYF	TGTGCCAGCAGCGCGGACAGTGTCGACGAGCAGTACTTC
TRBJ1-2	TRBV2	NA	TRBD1	CASTPRGNTYGYTF	TGTGCCAGCACCCCCAGGGGGAATACTTATGGCTACACCTTC
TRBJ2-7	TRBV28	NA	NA	CASSLGRGPYEQYF	TGTGCCAGCAGTTTAGGCAGGGGCCCCTACGAGCAGTACTTC
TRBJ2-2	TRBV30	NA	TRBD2	CAGSSGRAAGELFF	TGTGCCGGATCTAGCGGGAGGGCGGCCGGGGAGCTGTTTTTT
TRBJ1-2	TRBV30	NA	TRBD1	CAWDRARNYGYTF	TGTGCCTGGGACAGGGCAAGGAACTATGGCTACACCTTC
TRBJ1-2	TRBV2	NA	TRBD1	CASRRRTGQTNYGYTF	TGTGCCAGCAGACGACGGACAGGTCAAACAAACTATGGCTACACCTTC
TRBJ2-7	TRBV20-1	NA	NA	CSAGQREQYF	TGCAGTGCCGGACAGCGGGAGCAGTACTTC
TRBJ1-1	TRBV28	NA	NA	CASRPRGGEAFF	TGTGCCAGCAGACCTCGGGGGGGCGAAGCTTTCTTT
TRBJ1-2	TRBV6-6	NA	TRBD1	CASSYSKGGNGYTF	TGTGCCAGCAGTTACTCGAAAGGGGGCAACGGCTACACCTTC
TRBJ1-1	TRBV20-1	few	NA	CSAEGSTEAFF	TGCAGTGCAGAGGGCAGCACTGAAGCTTTCTTT
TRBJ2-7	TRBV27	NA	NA	CASSSHSTGSYEQYF	TGTGCCAGCAGTTCCCATTCGACGGGAAGCTACGAGCAGTACTTC
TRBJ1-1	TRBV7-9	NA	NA	CASSLVNTRNTEAFF	TGTGCCAGCAGCTTAGTTAATACACGGAACACTGAAGCTTTCTTT
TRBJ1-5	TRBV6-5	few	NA	CASSYSRRSNQPQHF	TGTGCCAGCAGTTACTCGAGACGGAGTAATCAGCCCCAGCATTTT
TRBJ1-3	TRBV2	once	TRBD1	CASIGQGVDGNTIYF	TGTGCCAGCATTGGACAGGGGGTCGATGGAAACACCATATATTTT
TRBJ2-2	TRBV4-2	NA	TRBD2	CASSQLAGGTNTGELFF	TGTGCCAGCAGCCAACTAGCGGGAGGGACGAACACCGGGGAGCTGTTTTTT
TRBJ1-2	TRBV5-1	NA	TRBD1	CASSLGDRDYGYTF	TGCGCCAGCAGCTTGGGGGACAGGGACTATGGCTACACCTTC
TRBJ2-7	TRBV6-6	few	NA	CASSYDTSYEQYF	TGTGCCAGCAGTTACGACACCTCCTACGAGCAGTACTTC
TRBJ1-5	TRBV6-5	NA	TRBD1	CASSKTGGLGQPQHF	TGTGCCAGCAGTAAAACAGGGGGTCTGGGTCAGCCCCAGCATTTT
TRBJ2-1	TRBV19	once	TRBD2	CASSPSSGRFSYNEQFF	TGTGCCAGTAGTCCTTCTAGCGGGAGGTTCTCCTACAATGAGCAGTTCTTC
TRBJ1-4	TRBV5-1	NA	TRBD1	CASSLGTGAFTTNEKLFF	TGCGCCAGCAGCCTCGGGACAGGCGCCTTCACAACTAATGAAAAACTGTTTTTT
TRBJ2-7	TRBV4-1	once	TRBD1	CASSQDGGTGFEQYF	TGCGCCAGCAGCCAAGATGGGGGGACAGGGTTTGAGCAGTACTTC
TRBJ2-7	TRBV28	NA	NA	CASSLEGTGYEQYF	TGTGCCAGCAGTTTGGAGGGGACTGGGTACGAGCAGTACTTC
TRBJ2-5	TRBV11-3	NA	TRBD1	CASSLSGTVRETQYF	TGTGCCAGCAGCTTATCTGGGACAGTGAGGGAGACCCAGTACTTC
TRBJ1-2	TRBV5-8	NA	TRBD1	CASSFIGTGALGYTF	TGTGCCAGCAGCTTTATAGGGACAGGGGCATTAGGCTACACCTTC
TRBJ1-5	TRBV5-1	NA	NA	CASSTGQQNQPQHF	TGCGCCAGCAGCACCGGACAACAAAATCAGCCCCAGCATTTT
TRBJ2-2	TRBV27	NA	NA	CASSPRDSNTGELFF	TGTGCCAGCAGTCCCCGGGACTCTAACACCGGGGAGCTGTTTTTT
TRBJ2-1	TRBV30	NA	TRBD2	CAWNGLAESSYNEQFF	TGTGCCTGGAACGGGCTAGCGGAAAGCTCCTACAATGAGCAGTTCTTC
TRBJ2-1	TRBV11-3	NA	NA	CASSLGGGEPYNEQFF	TGTGCCAGCAGCTTAGGGGGCGGGGAGCCCTACAATGAGCAGTTCTTC
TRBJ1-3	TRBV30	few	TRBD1	CAWAGGGNTIYF	TGTGCCTGGGCAGGGGGTGGAAACACCATATATTTT
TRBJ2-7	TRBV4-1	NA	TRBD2	CASSQDRGTSGMSWEQYF	TGCGCCAGCAGCCAAGATCGAGGGACTAGCGGGATGTCGTGGGAGCAGTACTTC
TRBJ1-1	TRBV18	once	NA	CASSRTGTPELNTEAFF	TGTGCCAGCTCACGTACCGGGACACCAGAGTTGAACACTGAAGCTTTCTTT
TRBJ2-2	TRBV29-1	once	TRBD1	CSARTVILAGGPGELFF	TGCAGCGCCCGGACGGTAATCTTGGCAGGGGGTCCCGGGGAGCTGTTTTTT
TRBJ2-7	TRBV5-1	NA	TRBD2	CASSLRGGGSYEQYF	TGCGCCAGCAGCCTCCGTGGGGGGGGATCCTACGAGCAGTACTTC
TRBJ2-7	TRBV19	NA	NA	CASSISQAYEQYF	TGTGCCAGTAGTATAAGTCAGGCCTACGAGCAGTACTTC
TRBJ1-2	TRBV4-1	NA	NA	CASSQPGRNPNYGYTF	TGCGCCAGCAGCCAACCGGGAAGAAATCCTAACTATGGCTACACCTTC
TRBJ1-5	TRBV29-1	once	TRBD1	CSVTTGSSNQPQHF	TGCAGCGTTACGACAGGGTCTAGCAATCAGCCCCAGCATTTT
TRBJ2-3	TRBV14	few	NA	CASSQGLAFTDTQYF	TGTGCCAGCAGCCAAGGGCTAGCGTTCACAGATACGCAGTATTTT
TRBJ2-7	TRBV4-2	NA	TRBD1	CASSQDETGGSYEQYF	TGTGCCAGCAGCCAAGATGAGACAGGGGGTTCCTACGAGCAGTACTTC
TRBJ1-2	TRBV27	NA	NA	CASSPRGQWGYTF	TGTGCCAGCAGTCCACGAGGACAGTGGGGCTACACCTTC
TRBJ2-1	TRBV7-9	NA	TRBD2	CASSLTSGSGYNEQFF	TGTGCCAGCAGCTTAACAAGCGGGAGTGGCTACAATGAGCAGTTCTTC
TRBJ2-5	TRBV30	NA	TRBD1	CAWSVGQGGETQYF	TGTGCCTGGAGTGTGGGACAGGGGGGAGAGACCCAGTACTTC
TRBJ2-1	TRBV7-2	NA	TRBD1	CASSSGTGYNEQFF	TGTGCCAGCAGCTCCGGGACAGGGTACAATGAGCAGTTCTTC
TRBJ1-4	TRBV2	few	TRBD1	CASRGQGAAEKLFF	TGTGCCAGCAGGGGACAGGGGGCGGCTGAAAAACTGTTTTTT
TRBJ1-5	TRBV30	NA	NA	CAWGRSRGHLSNQPQHF	TGTGCCTGGGGTCGGTCCCGGGGACACCTTAGCAATCAGCCCCAGCATTTT
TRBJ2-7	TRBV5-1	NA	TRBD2	CASSVPGLAEDEQYF	TGCGCCAGCAGCGTTCCGGGACTAGCGGAAGACGAGCAGTACTTC
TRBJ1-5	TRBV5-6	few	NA	CASSLELRQPQHF	TGTGCCAGCAGCTTGGAACTGCGGCAGCCCCAGCATTTT
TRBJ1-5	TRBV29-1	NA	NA	CSVGLGPGQPQHF	TGCAGCGTTGGTTTGGGGCCCGGACAGCCCCAGCATTTT
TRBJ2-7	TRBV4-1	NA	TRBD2	CASSQGVGSGSSYEQYF	TGCGCCAGCAGCCAAGGTGTCGGTAGCGGGAGCTCCTACGAGCAGTACTTC
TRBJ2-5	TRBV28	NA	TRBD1	CVSNAHRGPVETQYF	TGTGTCAGCAATGCCCACAGGGGGCCGGTGGAGACCCAGTACTTC
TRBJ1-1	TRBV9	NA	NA	CASTLGGADTEAFF	TGTGCCAGCACTCTTGGGGGGGCGGACACTGAAGCTTTCTTT